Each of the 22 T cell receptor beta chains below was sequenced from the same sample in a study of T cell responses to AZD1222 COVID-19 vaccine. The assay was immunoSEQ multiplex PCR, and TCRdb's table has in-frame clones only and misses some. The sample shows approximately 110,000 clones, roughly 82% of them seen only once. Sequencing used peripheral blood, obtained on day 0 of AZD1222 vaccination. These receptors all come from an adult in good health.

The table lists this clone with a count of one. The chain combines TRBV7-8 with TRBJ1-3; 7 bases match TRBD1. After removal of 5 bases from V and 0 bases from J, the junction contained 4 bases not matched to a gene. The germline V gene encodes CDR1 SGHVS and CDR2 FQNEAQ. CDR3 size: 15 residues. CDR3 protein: CASSRDRVSGNTIYF. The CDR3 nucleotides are TGTGCCAGCAGCCGAGACAGGGTCTCTGGAAACACCATATATTTT.

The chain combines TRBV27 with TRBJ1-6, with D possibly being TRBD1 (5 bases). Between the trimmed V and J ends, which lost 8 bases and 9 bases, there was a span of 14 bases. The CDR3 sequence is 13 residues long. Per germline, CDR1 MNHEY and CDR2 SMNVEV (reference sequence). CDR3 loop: CASAREFVSPLHF. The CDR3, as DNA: TGTGCCAGCGCCAGGGAGTTCGTTTCACCCCTCCACTTT.

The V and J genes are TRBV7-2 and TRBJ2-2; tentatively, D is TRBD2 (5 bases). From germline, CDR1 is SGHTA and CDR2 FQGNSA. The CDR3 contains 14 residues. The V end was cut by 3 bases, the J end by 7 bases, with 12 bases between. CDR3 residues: CASSFKRSGGELFF. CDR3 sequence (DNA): TGTGCCAGCAGCTTCAAGCGGTCCGGCGGGGAGCTGTTTTTT. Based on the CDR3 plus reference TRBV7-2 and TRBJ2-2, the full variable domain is GAGVSQSPSNKVTEKGKDVELRCDPISGHTALYWYRQSLGQGLEFLIYFQGNSAPDKSGLPSDRFSAERTGGSVSTLTIQRTQQEDSAVYLCASSFKRSGGELFFGEGSRLTVL.

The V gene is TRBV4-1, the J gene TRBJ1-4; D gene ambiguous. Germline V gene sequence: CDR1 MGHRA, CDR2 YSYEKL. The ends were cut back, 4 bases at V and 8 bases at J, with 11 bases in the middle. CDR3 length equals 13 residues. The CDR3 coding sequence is TGCGCCAGCAGCCTTTCGCTTCGGGAAAAACTGTTTTTT. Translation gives CASSLSLREKLFF.

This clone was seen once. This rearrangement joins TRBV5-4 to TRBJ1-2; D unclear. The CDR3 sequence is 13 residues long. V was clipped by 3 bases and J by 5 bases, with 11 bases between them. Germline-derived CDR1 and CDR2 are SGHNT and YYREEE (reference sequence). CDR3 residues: CASSSIQFYGYTF. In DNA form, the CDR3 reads TGTGCCAGCAGCTCGATACAATTTTATGGCTACACCTTC.

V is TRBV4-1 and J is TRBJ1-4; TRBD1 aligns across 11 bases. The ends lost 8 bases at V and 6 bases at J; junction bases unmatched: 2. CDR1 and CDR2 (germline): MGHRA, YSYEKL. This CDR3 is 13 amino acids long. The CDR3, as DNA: TGCGCCAGCGGGGACAGGGGGTATGAAAAACTGTTTTTT. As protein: CASGDRGYEKLFF.

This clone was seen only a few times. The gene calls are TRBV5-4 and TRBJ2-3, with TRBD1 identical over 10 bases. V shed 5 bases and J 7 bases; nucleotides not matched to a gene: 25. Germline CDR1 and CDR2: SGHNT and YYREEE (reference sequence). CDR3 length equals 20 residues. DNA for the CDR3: TGTGCCAGCAGTCGGCGCCCAGACAGGGGGCGATTTAAACCACCTTATACGCAGTATTTT. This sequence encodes CASSRRPDRGRFKPPYTQYF.

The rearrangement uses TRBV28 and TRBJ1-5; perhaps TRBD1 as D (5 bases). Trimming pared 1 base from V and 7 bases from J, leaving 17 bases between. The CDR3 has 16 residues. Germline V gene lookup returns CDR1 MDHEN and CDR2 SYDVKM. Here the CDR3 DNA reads TGTGCCAGCAGTTTATCCGGCGGTTGGGGGGACCAGCCCCAGCATTTT. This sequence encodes CASSLSGGWGDQPQHF.

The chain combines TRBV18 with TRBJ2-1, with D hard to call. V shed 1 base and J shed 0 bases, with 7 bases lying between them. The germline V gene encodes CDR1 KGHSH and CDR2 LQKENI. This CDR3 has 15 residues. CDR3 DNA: TGTGCCAGCTCACCACGCAGGAGCTCCTACAATGAGCAGTTCTTC. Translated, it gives CASSPRRSSYNEQFF.

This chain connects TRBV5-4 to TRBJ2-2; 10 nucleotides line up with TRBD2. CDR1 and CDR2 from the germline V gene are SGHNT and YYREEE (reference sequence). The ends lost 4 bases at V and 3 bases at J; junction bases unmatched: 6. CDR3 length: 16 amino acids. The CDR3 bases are TGTGCCAGCAGCGGAGAGCGGGGGGGCTACACCGGGGAGCTGTTTTTT. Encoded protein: CASSGERGGYTGELFF.

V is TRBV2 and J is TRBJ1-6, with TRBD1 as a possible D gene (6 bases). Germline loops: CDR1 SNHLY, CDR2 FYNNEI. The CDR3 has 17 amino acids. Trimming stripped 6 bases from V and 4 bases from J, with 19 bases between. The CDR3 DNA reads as TGTGCCAGCAGGGCACGGGCAGGGGCGACGTATAATTCACCCCTCCACTTT. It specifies CASRARAGATYNSPLHF.

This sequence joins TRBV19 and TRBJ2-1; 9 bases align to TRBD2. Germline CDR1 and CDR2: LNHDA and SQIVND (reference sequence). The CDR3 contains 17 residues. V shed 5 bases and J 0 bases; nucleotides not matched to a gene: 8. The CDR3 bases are TGTGCCAGTAGTCTTCACCTAGCGGGAAGCTCCTACAATGAGCAGTTCTTC. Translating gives CASSLHLAGSSYNEQFF.

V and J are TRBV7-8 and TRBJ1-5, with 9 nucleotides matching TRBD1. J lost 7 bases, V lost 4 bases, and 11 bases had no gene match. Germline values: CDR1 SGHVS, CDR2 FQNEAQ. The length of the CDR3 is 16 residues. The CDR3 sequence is CASSSRRTGDRQPQHF. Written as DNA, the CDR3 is TGTGCCAGCAGCTCACGAAGGACAGGGGACCGGCAGCCCCAGCATTTT.

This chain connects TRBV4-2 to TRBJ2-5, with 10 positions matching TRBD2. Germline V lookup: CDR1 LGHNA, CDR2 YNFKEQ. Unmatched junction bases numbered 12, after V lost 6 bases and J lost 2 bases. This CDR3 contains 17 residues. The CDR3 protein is CASSQRSVAGGQETQYF. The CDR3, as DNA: TGTGCCAGCAGTCAACGATCAGTAGCGGGGGGTCAAGAGACCCAGTACTTC.

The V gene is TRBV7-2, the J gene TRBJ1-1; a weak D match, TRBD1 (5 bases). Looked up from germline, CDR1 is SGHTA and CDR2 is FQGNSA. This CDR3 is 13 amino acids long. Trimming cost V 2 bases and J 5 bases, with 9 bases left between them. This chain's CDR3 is CASSLYGGTEAFF. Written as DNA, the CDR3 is TGTGCCAGCAGCTTATATGGGGGGACTGAAGCTTTCTTT.

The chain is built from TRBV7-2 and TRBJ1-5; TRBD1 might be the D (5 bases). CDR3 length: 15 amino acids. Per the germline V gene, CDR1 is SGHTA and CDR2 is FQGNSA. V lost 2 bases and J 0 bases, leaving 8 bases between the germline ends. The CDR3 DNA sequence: TGTGCCAGCAGCTTAACAGGTACTAGCAATCAGCCCCAGCATTTT. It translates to CASSLTGTSNQPQHF.

The CDR3 nucleotides read TGTGCCAGTAGCAATTCAGGGGGCGTGAACACTGAAGCTTTCTTT. This encodes CASSNSGGVNTEAFF. The chain has TRBV19 and TRBJ1-1, with 8 bases that match TRBD1. Trimming removed 6 bases from V and 0 bases from J; junction bases left unmatched: 6. The CDR3 is 15 amino acids. Germline V gene lookup returns CDR1 LNHDA and CDR2 SQIVND (reference sequence).

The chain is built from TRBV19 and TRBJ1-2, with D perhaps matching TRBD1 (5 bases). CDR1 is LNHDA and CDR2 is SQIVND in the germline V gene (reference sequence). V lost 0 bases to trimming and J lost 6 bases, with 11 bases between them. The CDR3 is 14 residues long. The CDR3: CASSIEGVRHGYTF. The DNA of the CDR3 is TGTGCCAGTAGTATAGAAGGGGTCCGACATGGCTACACCTTC. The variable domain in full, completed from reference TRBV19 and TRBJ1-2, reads DGGITQSPKYLFRKEGQNVTLSCEQNLNHDAMYWYRQDPGQGLRLIYYSQIVNDFQKGDIAEGYSVSREKKESFPLTVTSAQKNPTAFYLCASSIEGVRHGYTFGSGTRLTVV.

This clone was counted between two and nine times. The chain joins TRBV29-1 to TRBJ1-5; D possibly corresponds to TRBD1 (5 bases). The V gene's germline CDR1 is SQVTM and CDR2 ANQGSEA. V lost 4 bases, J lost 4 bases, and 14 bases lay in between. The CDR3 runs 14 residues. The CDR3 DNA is TGCAGCGTTGTAGAGGGGCGCGTGAATCAGCCCCAGCATTTT. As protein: CSVVEGRVNQPQHF.

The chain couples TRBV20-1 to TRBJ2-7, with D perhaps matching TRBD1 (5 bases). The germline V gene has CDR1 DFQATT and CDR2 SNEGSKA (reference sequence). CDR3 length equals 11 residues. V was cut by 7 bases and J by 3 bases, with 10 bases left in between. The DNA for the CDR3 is TGCAGTGTCCAGGGTGACTACGAGCAGTACTTC. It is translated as CSVQGDYEQYF.

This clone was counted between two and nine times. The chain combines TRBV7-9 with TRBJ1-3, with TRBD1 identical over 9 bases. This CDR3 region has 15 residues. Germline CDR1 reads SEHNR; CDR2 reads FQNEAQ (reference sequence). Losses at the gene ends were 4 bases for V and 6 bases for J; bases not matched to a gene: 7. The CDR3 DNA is TGTGCCAGCAGCTCCCCCGGGACAGGGAAAAACACCATATATTTT. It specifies CASSSPGTGKNTIYF.

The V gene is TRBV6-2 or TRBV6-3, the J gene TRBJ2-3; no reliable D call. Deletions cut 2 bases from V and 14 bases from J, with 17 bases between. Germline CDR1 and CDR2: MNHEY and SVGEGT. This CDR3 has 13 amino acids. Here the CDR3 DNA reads TGTGCCAGCAGTTACCGTCAAGCAGATGAGTTGTATTTT. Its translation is CASSYRQADELYF.